The 27 T cell receptor beta chains below all came from one sample that was sequenced in a study of blood T cell repertoires in COVID-19. Here immunoSEQ multiplex PCR was the method, and the copy in TCRdb shows in-frame clones only, minus some. Altogether approximately 200,000 clones are present, roughly 84% being singletons, with the ten largest covering around 2%. Sequenced sample: peripheral blood. The receptors here all came from a woman aged 55-70 years with acute or convalescent COVID-19.

The sample holds one count of this clone. The chain has TRBV6-6 and TRBJ1-6, with 8 bases fitting TRBD1. The length of the CDR3 is 17 residues. The trim removed 5 bases at V and 6 bases at J, leaving 12 bases unmatched. Germline CDR1 is MNHNY and CDR2 is SVGAGI (reference sequence). CDR3 sequence: CASSQTRGRQFNSPLHF. The CDR3 region has the DNA TGTGCCAGCAGTCAAACCAGGGGGCGCCAATTTAATTCACCCCTCCACTTT.

J is TRBJ1-1 and V is TRBV6-5; perhaps TRBD1 as D (5 bases). This CDR3 spans 13 amino acids. V gave up 4 bases and J gave up 4 bases, with 10 bases separating them. Germline lookup yields CDR1 MNHEY and CDR2 SVGAGI. The CDR3 DNA reads as TGTGCCAGCAGTTCCTCGGGGGGCACTGAAGCTTTCTTT. It specifies CASSSSGGTEAFF.

This clone was picked up one time. The chain joins TRBV28 to TRBJ2-4; possibly TRBD1 for D (6 bases). CDR3 length: 13 amino acids. Between the trimmed V and J ends, which lost 6 bases and 7 bases, there was a span of 13 bases. Per the germline V gene, CDR1 is MDHEN and CDR2 is SYDVKM. The CDR3 bases are TGTGCCAGCAGGACAGGCTCGAGGAACATTCAGTACTTC. This encodes CASRTGSRNIQYF.

The rearrangement links TRBV5-1 to TRBJ1-2; 7 bases map to TRBD1. J was trimmed by 8 bases and V by 3 bases; bases with no gene match: 7. Germline lookup yields CDR1 SGHRS and CDR2 YFSETQ. The CDR3 length is 13 residues. CDR3 amino acids: CASSSDRVGGYTF. The DNA for the CDR3 is TGCGCCAGCAGCTCTGACAGGGTAGGGGGCTACACCTTC.

CDR3 sequence reads: CAWTPGRNEKLFF. The CDR3 region has the DNA TGTGCCTGGACCCCTGGGAGAAATGAAAAACTGTTTTTT. The rearrangement uses TRBV30 and TRBJ1-4; D is unclear. Trimming shortened V by 4 bases and J by 5 bases, and 11 bases separated the two germline ends. Germline CDR1 is GTSNPN and CDR2 is SVGIG (reference sequence). The CDR3 is made up of 13 amino acids.

The V and J genes are TRBV5-1 and TRBJ1-6; no reliable D call. CDR3 length: 13 residues. Trimming left V 2 bases short and J 7 bases short, with 7 bases between. Germline V gives CDR1 SGHRS, CDR2 YFSETQ. This CDR3 is CASSFQENSPLHF. The CDR3 DNA follows: TGCGCCAGCAGCTTTCAGGAAAATTCACCCCTCCACTTT.

This clone appeared once. The J gene is TRBJ2-2, the V gene TRBV2, with 9 nucleotides matching TRBD2. Germline CDR1 SNHLY, CDR2 FYNNEI. The CDR3 totals 14 residues. Losses at the gene ends were 8 bases for V and 4 bases for J; bases not matched to a gene: 5. The CDR3 DNA reads as TGTGCCAGCGGCCTAGCGGGGACCACCGGGGAGCTGTTTTTT. As protein: CASGLAGTTGELFF.

This rearrangement joins TRBV12-3 or TRBV12-4 to TRBJ1-2, with D uncertain. The CDR3 is made up of 13 amino acids. Trimming removed 6 bases from V and 9 bases from J, with 17 bases in between. The CDR3 DNA follows: TGTGCCAGCAGCTTCAGACGCCCCGGGAGCTACACCTTC. It yields the protein CASSFRRPGSYTF.

The chain combines TRBV27 with TRBJ2-7; D unresolved. The ends were cut back, 10 bases at V and 1 base at J, with 11 bases in the middle. The CDR3 covers 12 residues. Germline loops: CDR1 MNHEY, CDR2 SMNVEV (reference sequence). CDR3 amino acids: CATPGGSYEQYF. The DNA for the CDR3 is TGTGCCACCCCTGGCGGATCCTACGAGCAGTACTTC.

The V call is TRBV9, the J call TRBJ1-6; no reliable D call. In germline, CDR1 is SGDLS, CDR2 YYNGEE. V shed 3 bases and J shed 0 bases, with 7 bases lying between them. CDR3 size: 15 residues. The CDR3 DNA sequence: TGTGCCAGCAGCGCCAAGAGCTCCTATAATTCACCCCTCCACTTT. This sequence encodes CASSAKSSYNSPLHF. The full variable domain, with the rest looked up from reference TRBV9 and TRBJ1-6, is DSGVTQTPKHLITATGQRVTLRCSPRSGDLSVYWYQQSLDQGLQFLIQYYNGEERAKGNILERFSAQQFPDLHSELNLSSLELGDSALYFCASSAKSSYNSPLHFGNGTRLTVT.

The chain has TRBV6-5 and TRBJ2-7; 10 bases are a match to TRBD1. The CDR3 totals 14 residues. Germline CDR1 and CDR2: MNHEY and SVGAGI. Trimming took 6 bases from V and 0 from J; bases not matched to a gene: 2. The CDR3 DNA is TGTGCCAGCAGGGGACAGGGGTCCTCCTACGAGCAGTACTTC. This gives the protein CASRGQGSSYEQYF.

V and J are TRBV5-5 and TRBJ1-1; D is uncertain. V was pared by 3 bases and J by 1 base, with 7 bases between. The CDR3 is made up of 13 amino acids. CDR1 and CDR2 (germline): SGHKS, YYEKEE (reference sequence). In nucleotides, the CDR3 is TGTGCCAGCAGCTGGCAGGAGAACACTGAAGCTTTCTTT. This gives the protein CASSWQENTEAFF.

A single count supports this clone. V gene TRBV27 combines with J gene TRBJ1-3; 7 nucleotides agree with TRBD1. The CDR3 extends over 14 amino acids. Germline V gene sequence: CDR1 MNHEY, CDR2 SMNVEV (reference sequence). The V and J ends lost 6 bases and 4 bases, in that order; junction bases with no gene match: 6. CDR3 residues: CASRERTGGNTIYF. DNA of the CDR3: TGTGCCAGCAGAGAAAGGACAGGAGGAAACACCATATATTTT.

V is TRBV6-6 and J is TRBJ2-7; the match to TRBD1 covers 9 bases. Germline V CDR1 and CDR2: MNHNY, SVGAGI (reference sequence). The CDR3 has 15 amino acids. V lost 6 bases to trimming and J lost 4 bases; unmatched junction nucleotides: 10. The CDR3 loop is CASRLTGTGSYEQYF. The CDR3 DNA follows: TGTGCCAGCAGACTTACCGGGACAGGGAGTTACGAGCAGTACTTC.

The V gene is TRBV19, the J gene TRBJ1-2, with 7 bases matching TRBD1. The ends lost 6 bases at V and 8 bases at J; junction bases unmatched: 6. CDR1 is LNHDA and CDR2 is SQIVND in the germline V gene (reference sequence). The CDR3 is 12 amino acids. The CDR3 reads CASSRQGVGYTF. In DNA form, the CDR3 reads TGTGCCAGTAGCCGGCAGGGGGTAGGCTACACCTTC.

Here the CDR3 DNA reads TGTGCCAGCAACAGGGCAGGGTCGACCTACGAGCAGTACTTC. It translates to CASNRAGSTYEQYF. The chain recombines TRBV6-5 with TRBJ2-7; tentatively, D is TRBD1 (6 bases). Trimming took 7 bases from V and 2 from J, leaving 15 bases between them. The CDR3 is made up of 14 amino acids. CDR1 MNHEY and CDR2 SVGAGI come from the germline V gene.

The chain is built from TRBV19 and TRBJ2-3; possible D gene TRBD2, 5 bases. CDR3 length: 14 amino acids. Germline CDR1 is LNHDA and CDR2 is SQIVND (reference sequence). V was trimmed by 3 bases and J by 6 bases, leaving 13 bases between them. The CDR3 protein is CASSMDWSSDTQYF. As DNA, the CDR3 is TGTGCCAGTAGTATGGACTGGAGCAGCGATACGCAGTATTTT.

This clone was seen a single time. This chain connects TRBV7-2 to TRBJ1-6; 8 bases line up with TRBD1. Germline lookup yields CDR1 SGHTA and CDR2 FQGNSA. V lost 3 bases, J lost 10 bases, and 5 bases stayed unmatched. The CDR3 length is 14 residues. For the CDR3, the DNA is TGTGCCAGCAGCTTCTGGACAGGGACCTCACCCCTCCACTTT. Its protein is CASSFWTGTSPLHF.

This clone occurred a few times. The rearrangement links TRBV5-8 to TRBJ1-1, with 7 bases lining up with TRBD1. The CDR3 contains 14 residues. The V segment lost 4 bases and the J segment 6 bases; nucleotides outside the gene matches: 9. The germline V gene encodes CDR1 SGHTS and CDR2 YDEGEE. CDR3: CASSVTGIFPEAFF. The CDR3, as DNA: TGTGCCAGCAGCGTGACAGGGATTTTCCCTGAAGCTTTCTTT.

This chain connects TRBV6-5 to TRBJ1-2, with 7 positions matching TRBD1. The CDR3 consists of 14 residues. The trim removed 7 bases at V and 7 bases at J, leaving 12 bases unmatched. Germline CDR1 reads MNHEY; CDR2 reads SVGAGI. The CDR3 DNA is TGTGCCAGCACCGGAGGGACAACAGGGGTTGGCTACACCTTC. It encodes CASTGGTTGVGYTF.

The gene calls are TRBV10-3 and TRBJ2-5; 9 nucleotides agree with TRBD1. The length of the CDR3 is 14 residues. V shed 5 bases and J 1 base; nucleotides not matched to a gene: 2. The V gene's germline CDR1 is ENHRY and CDR2 SYGVKD. In nucleotides, the CDR3 is TGTGCCATCAGTCCGGGACAGGGCCAAGAGACCCAGTACTTC. This codes for CAISPGQGQETQYF.

This clone was seen more than once but under ten times. This rearrangement joins TRBV7-9 to TRBJ1-2; 10 bases agree with TRBD1. The CDR3 loop spans 13 amino acids. CDR1 is SEHNR and CDR2 is FQNEAQ in the germline V gene (reference sequence). With 8 bases clipped from V and 7 bases from J, the junction kept 7 bases outside the gene matches. CDR3 loop: CASEPGQGSGYTF. For the CDR3, the DNA is TGTGCCAGCGAGCCGGGACAGGGGTCTGGCTACACCTTC.

The chain employs TRBV27 and TRBJ2-3; D is possibly TRBD1 (6 bases). Between the trimmed V and J ends, which lost 6 bases and 3 bases, there was a span of 16 bases. The CDR3 loop spans 15 amino acids. Germline V gene data show CDR1 as MNHEY and CDR2 as SMNVEV (reference sequence). CDR3 DNA: TGTGCCAGCAGGCTAACAGGGAGCTTTACAGATACGCAGTATTTT. Amino acids: CASRLTGSFTDTQYF.

The V call is TRBV6-5, the J call TRBJ2-3; 7 nucleotides align to TRBD2. CDR3 size: 14 residues. Germline CDR1 reads MNHEY; CDR2 reads SVGAGI. Unmatched junction bases numbered 10, after V lost 7 bases and J lost 6 bases. The DNA for the CDR3 is TGTGCCAGCACCCCTGTGGGGGGGTTGGATACGCAGTATTTT. Translated: CASTPVGGLDTQYF.

This rearrangement joins TRBV28 to TRBJ1-5; tentatively, D is TRBD1 (5 bases). The ends were cut back, 6 bases at V and 0 bases at J, with 27 bases in the middle. CDR1 is MDHEN, CDR2 SYDVKM, per germline. The CDR3 covers 20 residues. The CDR3 DNA is TGTGCCAGCAGGCCGAAATATCGACAGACCCTCTCATATAGCAATCAGCCCCAGCATTTT. Its translation is CASRPKYRQTLSYSNQPQHF.

The chain employs TRBV5-1 and TRBJ2-2, with 8 bases matching TRBD1. The CDR3 totals 16 residues. Losses at the gene ends were 0 bases for V and 7 bases for J; bases not matched to a gene: 8. Germline V gene lookup returns CDR1 SGHRS and CDR2 YFSETQ. The CDR3 reads CASSLAFGTGGGELFF. Here the CDR3 DNA reads TGCGCCAGCAGCTTGGCCTTCGGGACAGGCGGCGGGGAGCTGTTTTTT. Full variable domain (outside the CDR3, taken from reference TRBV5-1 and TRBJ2-2): KAGVTQTPRYLIKTRGQQVTLSCSPISGHRSVSWYQQTPGQGLQFLFEYFSETQRNKGNFPGRFSGRQFSNSRSEMNVSTLELGDSALYLCASSLAFGTGGGELFFGEGSRLTVL.

The V and J genes are TRBV7-3 and TRBJ1-1; D is possibly TRBD1 (5 bases). The CDR3 runs to 13 residues. CDR1 is SGHTA and CDR2 is FQGTGA in the germline V gene. V gave up 1 base and J gave up 9 bases, with 12 bases separating them. CDR3 region: CASSLKQAGQAFF. The CDR3 nucleotides read TGTGCCAGCAGCTTAAAACAGGCTGGGCAAGCTTTCTTT.